The rows below give T cell receptor beta chains drawn from one sample of a study of breast tumors, draining lymph nodes, adjacent tissues. TCRdb redid the calling of the multiplex PCR reads with MiXCR, one entry per CDR3 protein. Of some 140,000 distinct CDR3 sequences in the sample, around 22% were seen once. Sequencing used axillary lymph node tissue. All receptors derive from a female donor with breast cancer. Some clones in this sample may be carry-over from other donors' samples. Each CDR3 is given with its conserved first and last residue. D genes are given only for firm matches. Only part of the rows carry a size: once, few, many, or a class if the clone is expanded.

D gene	V gene	J gene	clone size	CDR3 DNA	CDR3 protein
.	TRBV5-6	TRBJ2-2	few	TGTGCCAGCAGCTTTGGGGGAGTTACCGGGGAGCTGTTTTTT	CASSFGGVTGELFF
TRBD1	TRBV6-2/TRBV6-3	TRBJ2-7	many	TGTGCCACCGCGACAGGGGGCGGTGACGAGCAGTACTTC	CATATGGGDEQYF
.	TRBV6-1	TRBJ2-1	many	TGTGCCAGCAGTGAAGGGGGAGCTAGGGATGAGCAGTTCTTC	CASSEGGARDEQFF
.	TRBV9	TRBJ2-5	.	TGTGCCAGCAGCGTAGGTCGGCCTACCAAGTCGGGGGCAGAGACCCAGTACTTC	CASSVGRPTKSGAETQYF
TRBD2	TRBV11-2	TRBJ2-1	.	TGTGCCAGCAGCTTGGCGGGAGTAGGAAATGAGCAGTTCTTC	CASSLAGVGNEQFF
.	TRBV27	TRBJ2-7	many	TGTGCCAGCAGTTTAAAACTAGTCGGATACGAGCAGTACTTC	CASSLKLVGYEQYF
.	TRBV24-1	TRBJ2-7	.	TGTGCCACCAGTGACAGGAACAACTACGAGCAGCACTTC	CATSDRNNYEQHF
.	TRBV7-9	TRBJ2-5	.	TGTGCCAGCAGCTTAGGGCACAACCAGGGTGGACAAGAGACCCAGTACTTC	CASSLGHNQGGQETQYF
TRBD1	TRBV3-1	TRBJ1-3	many	TGTGCCAGCAGCCTGAAGGGGGCCACCATATATTTT	CASSLKGATIYF
TRBD2	TRBV6-5	TRBJ2-3	.	TGTGCCAGCAGTTCCCGGGGACTAGCGGGCATCACAGATACGCAGTATTTT	CASSSRGLAGITDTQYF
.	TRBV7-9	TRBJ2-5	once	TGTGCCGGCAGACGAACAACAAGGACCCAGTACTTC	CAGRRTTRTQYF
TRBD2	TRBV15	TRBJ2-3	many	TGTGCCACCAGCCCTAGCGGGAGGGCCGGAGATACGCAGTATTTT	CATSPSGRAGDTQYF
.	TRBV25-1	TRBJ1-1	few	TGTGCCAGCAGTGAAGACTGGAGGGGAACAGGAATTGCTTTCTTT	CASSEDWRGTGIAFF
.	TRBV9	TRBJ1-2	many	TGTGCCAGCAGCGTAGGCCCCACGGGTTCAATGGGCTACACCTTC	CASSVGPTGSMGYTF
TRBD1	TRBV6-1	TRBJ2-5	many	TGTGCCAGCAGTCAGACAGGGTTACCGCAAGAGACCCAGTACTTC	CASSQTGLPQETQYF
.	TRBV5-4	TRBJ1-2	many	TGTGCCAGCAGCTTGCTCGTGGATGGCTACACCTTC	CASSLLVDGYTF
TRBD2	TRBV20-1	TRBJ2-5	many	TGCAGTGCGCGGAGACTAGCGGGAGTAGAGACCCAGTACTTC	CSARRLAGVETQYF
TRBD2	TRBV20-1	TRBJ2-1	many	TGCAGTGCTAGAGGGACTAGCTCCTACAATGAGCAGTTCTTC	CSARGTSSYNEQFF
.	TRBV12-3/TRBV12-4	TRBJ2-1	many	TGTGCCAGCAGTTCCCCCGGGGGTGAGCAGTTCTTC	CASSSPGGEQFF
TRBD2	TRBV18	TRBJ2-5	.	TGTGCCAGCTCACCACCGAACCGGGGGGGGGAGACCCAGTACTTC	CASSPPNRGGETQYF